This TCR beta chain comes out of a study of blood T cell repertoires in COVID-19. Study as a whole: Donors in the United States, Italy and Spain gave samples during acute or convalescent COVID-19.

Source study methods: For nucleated cells, counts were estimated from reference gene primer amplification. Sequencing used immunoSEQ multiplex PCR; TCRdb keeps in-frame clones, though not all of them. That table gives V, J and clone size, and the DNA gave D and trimming. The data show some 300,000 clones, 75% to 90% seen once. Deletions cut 0 bases from V and 6 bases from J, with 14 bases between. From germline, CDR1 is MNHNS and CDR2 SASEGT. The CDR3 loop spans 15 amino acids. The source is a woman in her seventies with COVID-19, enrolled during active disease. The sequencing sample was made of peripheral blood. This chain uses TRBV6-1 with TRBJ1-2; D is ambiguous. The CDR3 spells CASSEAGRIGDGYTF. DNA of the CDR3: TGTGCCAGCAGTGAAGCAGGGAGGATTGGGGATGGCTACACCTTC.